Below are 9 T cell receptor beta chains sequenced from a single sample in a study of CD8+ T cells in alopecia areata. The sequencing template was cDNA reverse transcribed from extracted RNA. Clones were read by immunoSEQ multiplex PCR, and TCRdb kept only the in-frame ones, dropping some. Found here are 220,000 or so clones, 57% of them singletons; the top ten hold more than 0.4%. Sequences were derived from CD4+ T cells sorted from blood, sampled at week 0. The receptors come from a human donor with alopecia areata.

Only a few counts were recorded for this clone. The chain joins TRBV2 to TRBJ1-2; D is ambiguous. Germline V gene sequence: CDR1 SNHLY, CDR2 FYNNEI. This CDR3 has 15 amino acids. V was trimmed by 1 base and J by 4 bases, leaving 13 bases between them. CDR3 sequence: CASSEDSLSGYGYTF. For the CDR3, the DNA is TGTGCCAGCAGTGAAGACAGCCTTTCGGGCTATGGCTACACCTTC.

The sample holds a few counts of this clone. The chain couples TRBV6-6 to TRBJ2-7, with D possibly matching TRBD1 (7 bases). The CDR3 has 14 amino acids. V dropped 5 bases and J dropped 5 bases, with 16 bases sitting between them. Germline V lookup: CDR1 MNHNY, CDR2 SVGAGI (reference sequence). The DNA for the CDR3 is TGTGCCAGCAGTGGGGGGACAGCCAGCCACGAGCAGTACTTC. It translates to CASSGGTASHEQYF.

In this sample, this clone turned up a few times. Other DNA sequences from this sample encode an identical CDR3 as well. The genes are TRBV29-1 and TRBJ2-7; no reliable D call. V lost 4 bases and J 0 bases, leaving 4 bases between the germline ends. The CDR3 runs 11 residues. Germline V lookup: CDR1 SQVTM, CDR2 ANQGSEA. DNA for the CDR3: TGCAGCGTTGGGAGCTCCTACGAGCAGTACTTC. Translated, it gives CSVGSSYEQYF.

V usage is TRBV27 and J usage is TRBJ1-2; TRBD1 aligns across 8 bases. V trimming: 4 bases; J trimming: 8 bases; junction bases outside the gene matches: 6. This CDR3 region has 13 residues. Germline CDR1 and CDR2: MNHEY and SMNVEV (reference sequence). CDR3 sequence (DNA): TGTGCCAGCAGTTGGGACAGGAGGAGCGGCTACACCTTC. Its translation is CASSWDRRSGYTF.

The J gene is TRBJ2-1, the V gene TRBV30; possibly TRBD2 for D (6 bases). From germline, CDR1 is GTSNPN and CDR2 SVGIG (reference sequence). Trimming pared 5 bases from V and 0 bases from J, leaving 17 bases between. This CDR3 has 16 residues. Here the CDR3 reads CAWLTRGPSSYNEQFF. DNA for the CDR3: TGTGCCTGGTTGACTAGGGGACCGAGCTCCTACAATGAGCAGTTCTTC.

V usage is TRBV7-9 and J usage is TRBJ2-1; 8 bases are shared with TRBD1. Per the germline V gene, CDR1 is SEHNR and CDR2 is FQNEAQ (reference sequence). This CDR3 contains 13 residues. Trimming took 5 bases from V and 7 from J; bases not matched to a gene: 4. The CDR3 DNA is TGTGCCAGCAGCCTCGGGACAGGTAATGAGCAGTTCTTC. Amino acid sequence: CASSLGTGNEQFF.

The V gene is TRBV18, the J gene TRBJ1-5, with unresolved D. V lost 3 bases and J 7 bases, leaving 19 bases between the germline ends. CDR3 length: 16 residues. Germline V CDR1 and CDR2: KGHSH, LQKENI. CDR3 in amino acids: CASSPGGSLLKQPQHF. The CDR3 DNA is TGTGCCAGCTCACCTGGAGGGTCCTTGTTAAAACAGCCCCAGCATTTT.

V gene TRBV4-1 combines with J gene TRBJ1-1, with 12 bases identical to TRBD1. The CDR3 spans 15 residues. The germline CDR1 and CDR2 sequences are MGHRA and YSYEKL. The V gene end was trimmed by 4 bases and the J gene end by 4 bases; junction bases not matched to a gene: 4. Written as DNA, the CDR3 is TGCGCCAGCAGCCCGGGACAGGGGGCGAGCACTGAAGCTTTCTTT. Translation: CASSPGQGASTEAFF.

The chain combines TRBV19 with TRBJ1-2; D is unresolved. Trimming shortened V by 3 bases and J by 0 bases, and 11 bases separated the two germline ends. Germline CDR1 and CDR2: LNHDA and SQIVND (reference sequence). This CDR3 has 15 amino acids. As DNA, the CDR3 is TGTGCCAGTAGTATCACCTTCACAGCTAACTATGGCTACACCTTC. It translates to CASSITFTANYGYTF.